This T cell receptor (beta chain) derives from a study of blood T cell repertoires in COVID-19. Whole-study context: Some COVID-19 samples were acute and others convalescent; all came from the United States, Italy and Spain. Sources were T cells, B-cell-depleted T cells, or PBMCs; the material itself was cDNA or gDNA.

How the authors handled the data: For nucleated cells, counts were estimated from reference gene primer amplification. Sequencing was performed with immunoSEQ multiplex PCR; in TCRdb, only in-frame clones are kept and a portion is missing. The V and J calls and clone size are taken from that table; D and trimming were inferred from the DNA. The sample carries approximately 51,000 clones, approximately 86% recorded once. The CDR3 contains 18 residues. Germline assignment: CDR1 MDHEN and CDR2 SYDVKM. With 2 bases clipped from V and 4 bases from J, the junction kept 13 bases outside the gene matches. The origin of this receptor is a human donor in a cohort sampled during active COVID-19. Sequencing was done on a sample of peripheral blood. V is TRBV28 and J is TRBJ1-2, with 10 bases lining up with TRBD1. CDR3 amino acids: CASSLVGLRDRGGYGYTF. CDR3 in DNA: TGTGCCAGCAGTTTAGTCGGTCTCCGGGACAGGGGTGGCTATGGCTACACCTTC.